This T cell receptor (beta chain) was documented in a study of chemoradiotherapy in HPV16-positive cancers. General study points: Candidate HPV-specific clones and E7-related TCR motifs grew in tumor during treatment. Only two HPV16-positive patients supplied the functional HPV-specificity definition.

CDR1 is ENHRY and CDR2 is SYGVKD in the germline V gene. The CDR3 consists of 15 residues. With V trimmed by 6 bases and J by 4 bases, 9 bases remained unmatched. Assay: immunoSEQ multiplex PCR; the TCRdb copy retains only in-frame clones and omits some. The sample shows 6,500 to 10,000 clones, around nine tenths of them seen only once. This clone has a single count. Its antigen is not known. The starting material was blood, obtained from a patient who underwent chemoradiotherapy. This TCR came from a human donor with HPV-associated anogenital cancer. The chain is built from TRBV10-3 and TRBJ1-3, with 7 bases matching TRBD1. The CDR3 DNA reads as TGTGCCATCAGCGACACAGGGGTCTTGGGAAACACCATATATTTT. It is translated as CAISDTGVLGNTIYF.